The 14 T cell receptor beta chains given below trace back to one sample, sequenced in a study of T cell repertoires in cytomegalovirus infection. These TCRs are of unknown antigen specificity. TCRdb called the reads again in MiXCR, with one record for every CDR3 protein. The table records approximately 730,000 distinct CDR3 sequences, just under 30% of them present only once. The starting material was cultured CD8+ T cells from PBMCs, obtained from culture after CMV antigen stimulation. These receptors were obtained from a human donor in good health (CMV status not recorded). Some clones in this sample may be carry-over from other donors' samples.

The CDR3 DNA reads TGCAGCGTCGGGGGGAGGACTGGGCGTATCGATGAGCAGTTCTTC. It is translated as CSVGGRTGRIDEQFF. This chain connects TRBV29-1 to TRBJ2-1; TRBD2 matches at 7 bases. The CDR3 spans 15 residues. The germline V gene encodes CDR1 SQVTM and CDR2 ANQGSEA. J gave up 8 bases and V 6 bases, and 16 bases lay outside the gene matches.

This clonotype appeared a single time. CDR3: CSAREWRGRSDGYTF. CDR3 nucleotides: TGCAGTGCTAGAGAATGGCGGGGGCGATCAGATGGCTACACCTTC. This chain uses TRBV20-1 with TRBJ1-2; D possibly corresponds to TRBD1 (6 bases). Trimming cost V 0 bases and J 6 bases, with 17 bases left between them. Germline V gives CDR1 DFQATT, CDR2 SNEGSKA (reference sequence). The CDR3 is 15 residues long.

The chain joins TRBV10-3 to TRBJ2-5; D perhaps matches TRBD2 (6 bases). Germline CDR1 is ENHRY and CDR2 is SYGVKD. The CDR3 covers 15 residues. V was cut by 7 bases and J by 1 base, with 16 bases left in between. The CDR3 coding sequence is TGTGCCATCACCCCGGGGCGGGACCTCCAAGAGACCCAGTACTTC. Amino acids: CAITPGRDLQETQYF.

Ten or more counts support this clonotype. This CDR3 is CASSLAGGRYEQYF. CDR3 coding DNA: TGTGCCAGCAGCTTAGCGGGGGGCCGCTACGAGCAGTACTTC. The genes are TRBV7-8 and TRBJ2-7; perhaps D is TRBD1 or TRBD2 (6 bases each). The CDR3 consists of 14 residues. CDR1 and CDR2 (germline): SGHVS, FQNEAQ. The V and J ends lost 0 bases and 3 bases respectively, with 9 bases between them.

The chain couples TRBV7-9 to TRBJ1-5; perhaps TRBD1 as D (6 bases). Germline V gives CDR1 SEHNR, CDR2 FQNEAQ (reference sequence). The V end was cut by 6 bases, the J end by 9 bases, with 15 bases between. The CDR3 contains 13 residues. The CDR3 sequence: CASRPGAGGPQHF. The CDR3 region has the DNA TGTGCCAGCAGACCAGGGGCCGGTGGGCCCCAGCATTTT.

This clonotype was detected a few times. V gene TRBV27 combines with J gene TRBJ2-7; 8 bases line up with TRBD1. The length of the CDR3 is 16 residues. The germline V gene has CDR1 MNHEY and CDR2 SMNVEV (reference sequence). The J segment lost 2 bases and the V segment lost 1 base, leaving 7 bases of the junction unmatched. CDR3 sequence: CASSLYQGAITYEQYF. The CDR3 coding sequence is TGTGCCAGCAGTTTATATCAGGGGGCCATAACCTACGAGCAGTACTTC.

The chain joins TRBV2 to TRBJ2-1; the match to TRBD2 covers 10 bases. CDR1 SNHLY and CDR2 FYNNEI come from the germline V gene. J was trimmed by 4 bases and V by 7 bases; bases with no gene match: 7. The CDR3 contains 15 residues. CDR3 region: CASKNSGGVYNEQFF. CDR3 in DNA: TGTGCCAGCAAAAACAGCGGGGGGGTTTACAATGAGCAGTTCTTC.

This chain connects TRBV5-4 to TRBJ2-2, with 7 bases matching TRBD1. Unmatched junction bases numbered 7, after V lost 6 bases and J lost 2 bases. The germline V gene encodes CDR1 SGHNT and CDR2 YYREEE (reference sequence). The CDR3 is made up of 15 amino acids. CDR3 nucleotide sequence: TGTGCCAGCACCCAGGACAGGCGTAACACCGGGGAGCTGTTTTTT. Translation gives CASTQDRRNTGELFF.

This clonotype was recorded at least ten times. The chain links TRBV7-2 to TRBJ2-3, with 10 bases lining up with TRBD2. The CDR3 extends over 15 amino acids. V lost 5 bases to trimming and J lost 5 bases; unmatched junction nucleotides: 7. In germline, CDR1 is SGHTA, CDR2 FQGNSA. The CDR3 sequence: CASSSSGGFGDTQYF. CDR3 DNA sequence: TGTGCCAGCAGCAGTAGCGGGGGGTTTGGAGATACGCAGTATTTT.

This clonotype was recorded many times. The chain employs TRBV7-6 and TRBJ2-6; D is unresolved. V shed 3 bases and J shed 2 bases, with 17 bases lying between them. Germline V CDR1 and CDR2: SGHVS, FNYEAQ. The CDR3 has 18 residues. The CDR3, as DNA: TGTGCCAGCAGCTTGTTCCCCCACCAACTGACTGGGGCCAACGTCCTGACTTTC. Amino acid sequence: CASSLFPHQLTGANVLTF.

Many counts were recorded for this clonotype. The chain carries TRBV7-2 and TRBJ2-1; D is ambiguous. Per the germline V gene, CDR1 is SGHTA and CDR2 is FQGNSA. The V end lost 3 bases, the J end lost 3 bases, and 3 bases lay between the germline ends. The CDR3 runs to 12 residues. The CDR3 nucleotides are TGTGCCAGCAGCTTGGTCTACAATGAGCAGTTCTTC. As protein: CASSLVYNEQFF.

This chain connects TRBV28 to TRBJ2-1; TRBD2 matches 10 bases. CDR1 is MDHEN, CDR2 SYDVKM, per germline. After removal of 3 bases from V and 4 bases from J, the junction contained 9 bases not matched to a gene. The CDR3 loop spans 17 amino acids. Here the CDR3 reads CASSFASGGSPYNEQFF. CDR3 DNA sequence: TGTGCCAGCAGTTTTGCTAGCGGGGGTTCCCCTTACAATGAGCAGTTCTTC.

The rearrangement uses TRBV18 and TRBJ1-1; no clear D. Germline V gene lookup returns CDR1 KGHSH and CDR2 LQKENI. V was cut by 4 bases and J by 6 bases, with 33 bases left in between. CDR3 size: 20 residues. CDR3 sequence (DNA): TGTGCCAGCTCACTCGGCGGGGTCGAGGTCGGGATCTCGGGGAAGGCTGAAGCTTTCTTT. Amino acids: CASSLGGVEVGISGKAEAFF.

The chain employs TRBV7-6 and TRBJ2-1; 7 bases map to TRBD2. The germline gives CDR1 SGHVS, CDR2 FNYEAQ. The CDR3 runs to 15 residues. V trimming: 5 bases; J trimming: 3 bases; junction bases outside the gene matches: 7. The CDR3 protein is CASSPVLALYNEQFF. As DNA, the CDR3 is TGTGCCAGCAGCCCCGTACTAGCGCTCTACAATGAGCAGTTCTTC.